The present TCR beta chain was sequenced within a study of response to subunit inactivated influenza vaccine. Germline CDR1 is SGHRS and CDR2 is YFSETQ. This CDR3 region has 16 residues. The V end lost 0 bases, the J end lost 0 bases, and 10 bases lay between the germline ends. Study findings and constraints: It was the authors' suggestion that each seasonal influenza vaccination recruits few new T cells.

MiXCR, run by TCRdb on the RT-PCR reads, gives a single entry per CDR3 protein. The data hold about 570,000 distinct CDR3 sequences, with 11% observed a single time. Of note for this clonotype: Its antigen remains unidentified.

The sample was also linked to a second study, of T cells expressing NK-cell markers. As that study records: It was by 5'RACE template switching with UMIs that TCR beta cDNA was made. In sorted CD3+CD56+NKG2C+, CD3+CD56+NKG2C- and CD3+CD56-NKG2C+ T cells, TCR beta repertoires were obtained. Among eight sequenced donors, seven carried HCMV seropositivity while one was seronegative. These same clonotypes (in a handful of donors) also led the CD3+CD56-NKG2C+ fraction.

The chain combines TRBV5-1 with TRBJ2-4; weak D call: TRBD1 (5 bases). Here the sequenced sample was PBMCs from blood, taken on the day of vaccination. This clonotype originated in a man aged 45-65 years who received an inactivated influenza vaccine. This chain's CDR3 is CASSLAGQLAKNIQYF. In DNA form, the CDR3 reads TGCGCCAGCAGCTTGGCTGGACAATTAGCCAAAAACATTCAGTACTTC.